This TCR beta chain was profiled in a study of CD8 T cells in Susac syndrome. The ends were cut back, 3 bases at V and 3 bases at J, with 10 bases in the middle. Germline V lookup: CDR1 SGDLS, CDR2 YYNGEE. The CDR3 is made up of 13 amino acids. RNA totalling roughly 0.45 to 1 ug underwent reverse transcription with random hexamers. A single record per CDR3 protein comes from TCRdb applying MiXCR to the immunoSEQ multiplex PCR reads. The repertoire includes roughly 120,000 distinct CDR3 sequences, roughly 94% of them detected once, and 0.095% to 0.1% sits in the top ten. In contrast to the negatively isolated CD8+ and CD4+ T cells, TEMRA cells were FACS-enriched.

Material for sequencing was CD4+ T cells from PBMCs. The TCR was taken from a human donor in good health. The J gene is TRBJ2-7, the V gene TRBV9, with D unresolved. In nucleotides, the CDR3 is TGTGCCAGCAGCGACAATTACGGCTACGAGCAGTACTTC. The encoded protein is CASSDNYGYEQYF.